The 12 T cell receptor beta chains below were found in one sample sequenced in a study of response to subunit inactivated influenza vaccine. Via MiXCR, TCRdb re-called the RT-PCR reads, giving one row per CDR3 protein. The data show 550,000 to 600,000 distinct CDR3 sequences, 10% to 15% seen once. The specimen comprised PBMCs from blood, sampled on the day of vaccination. These receptors were taken from a man aged 45-65 years who received an inactivated influenza vaccine.

The J gene is TRBJ2-4, the V gene TRBV9; 8 nucleotides match TRBD1. Per germline, CDR1 SGDLS and CDR2 YYNGEE. The CDR3 is 14 amino acids. With V trimmed by 0 bases and J by 9 bases, 5 bases remained unmatched. DNA of the CDR3: TGTGCCAGCAGCGTAGCAGGGGGCGTGGGCATTCAGTACTTC. Its protein product is CASSVAGGVGIQYF.

The gene calls are TRBV4-2 and TRBJ2-1; perhaps TRBD1 as D (5 bases). V was shortened by 0 bases and J by 4 bases, with 10 bases between the two germline ends. Germline CDR1 reads LGHNA; CDR2 reads YNFKEQ. The CDR3 runs 15 residues. CDR3 bases: TGTGCCAGCAGCCAAGAATACAGGTCTTACAATGAGCAGTTCTTC. It is translated as CASSQEYRSYNEQFF.

V gene TRBV5-1 combines with J gene TRBJ1-5; D remains ambiguous. Germline CDR1 reads SGHRS; CDR2 reads YFSETQ. The CDR3 has 15 residues. V shed 0 bases and J shed 4 bases, with 11 bases lying between them. The CDR3 sequence is CASSLGMTPNQPQHF. The CDR3 DNA reads TGCGCCAGCAGCTTGGGGATGACGCCTAATCAGCCCCAGCATTTT.

The chain couples TRBV7-3 to TRBJ2-3; D gene ambiguous. Germline-derived CDR1 and CDR2 are SGHTA and FQGTGA. With 4 bases removed from V and 1 base from J, the gap between germline ends came to 18 bases. The CDR3 extends over 17 amino acids. The CDR3 DNA follows: TGTGCCAGCAGCTCCGGAGCTCCACCGGGTGGCACAGATACGCAGTATTTT. Protein: CASSSGAPPGGTDTQYF.

The V and J genes are TRBV27 and TRBJ1-2; 9 bases match TRBD1. The CDR3 contains 17 residues. From germline, CDR1 is MNHEY and CDR2 SMNVEV (reference sequence). The J segment lost 3 bases and the V segment lost 2 bases, leaving 10 bases of the junction unmatched. CDR3 coding DNA: TGTGCCAGCAGTTTAACCCCGGGACAGGGTGTAGACTATGGCTACACCTTC. Its protein product is CASSLTPGQGVDYGYTF.

This clonotype was detected many times. The chain joins TRBV5-1 to TRBJ2-5; 7 bases align to TRBD1. The V gene end was trimmed by 4 bases and the J gene end by 3 bases; junction bases not matched to a gene: 3. There are 13 residues in the CDR3. Germline CDR1 is SGHRS and CDR2 is YFSETQ. The CDR3 DNA is TGCGCCAGCAGCGTCGGGACAGAAGAGACCCAGTACTTC. Protein product: CASSVGTEETQYF.

This clonotype was recorded a few times. V and J are TRBV14 and TRBJ2-4, with a possible D match to TRBD1 (5 bases). Trimming cost V 0 bases and J 3 bases, with 9 bases left between them. Germline lookup yields CDR1 SGHDN and CDR2 FVKESK. The CDR3 is 15 residues long. The CDR3 DNA sequence: TGTGCCAGCAGCCAAGAGCAGGGATTCAAAAACATTCAGTACTTC. Protein: CASSQEQGFKNIQYF.

The rearrangement links TRBV20-1 to TRBJ2-3; D is ambiguous. V dropped 3 bases and J dropped 2 bases, with 15 bases sitting between them. CDR3 length: 15 amino acids. Germline V gives CDR1 DFQATT, CDR2 SNEGSKA (reference sequence). CDR3 sequence (DNA): TGCAGTGCTAGGATAGGGAACGGTTTCACAGATACGCAGTATTTT. Its protein is CSARIGNGFTDTQYF.

There are a few counts of this clonotype. The chain has TRBV20-1 and TRBJ2-6; 7 nucleotides line up with TRBD1. This CDR3 spans 15 amino acids. From germline, CDR1 is DFQATT and CDR2 SNEGSKA (reference sequence). The V and J ends lost 5 bases and 0 bases, in that order; junction bases with no gene match: 4. CDR3 in amino acids: CSASPGGSGANVLTF. DNA of the CDR3: TGCAGTGCTTCACCAGGGGGCTCTGGGGCCAACGTCCTGACTTTC.

A few counts support this clonotype. The chain has TRBV5-1 and TRBJ1-1; no firm D call. The CDR3 is 15 residues long. Germline V CDR1 and CDR2: SGHRS, YFSETQ. Trimming took 0 bases from V and 3 from J, leaving 12 bases between them. In DNA, the CDR3 is TGCGCCAGCAGCTTGGGATTGGCTTGGGACACTGAAGCTTTCTTT. It codes for CASSLGLAWDTEAFF.

The rearrangement joins TRBV10-3 to TRBJ2-5, with D possibly matching TRBD2 (5 bases). Germline CDR1 and CDR2: ENHRY and SYGVKD. There are 14 residues in the CDR3. V was clipped by 0 bases and J by 3 bases, with 8 bases between them. CDR3 bases: TGTGCCATCAGTGAGTCGTCGGGGAAAGAGACCCAGTACTTC. Translation: CAISESSGKETQYF.

This clonotype appeared a few times. The chain recombines TRBV5-1 with TRBJ2-7; 8 bases are a match to TRBD2. The ends lost 5 bases at V and 2 bases at J; junction bases unmatched: 9. Germline values: CDR1 SGHRS, CDR2 YFSETQ. The CDR3 consists of 15 residues. The CDR3 sequence is CASRLGLALTYEQYF. CDR3 bases: TGCGCCAGCAGACTCGGACTAGCACTAACCTACGAGCAGTACTTC. The full variable domain, rest sourced from reference TRBV5-1 and TRBJ2-7, is KAGVTQTPRYLIKTRGQQVTLSCSPISGHRSVSWYQQTPGQGLQFLFEYFSETQRNKGNFPGRFSGRQFSNSRSEMNVSTLELGDSALYLCASRLGLALTYEQYFGPGTRLTVT.